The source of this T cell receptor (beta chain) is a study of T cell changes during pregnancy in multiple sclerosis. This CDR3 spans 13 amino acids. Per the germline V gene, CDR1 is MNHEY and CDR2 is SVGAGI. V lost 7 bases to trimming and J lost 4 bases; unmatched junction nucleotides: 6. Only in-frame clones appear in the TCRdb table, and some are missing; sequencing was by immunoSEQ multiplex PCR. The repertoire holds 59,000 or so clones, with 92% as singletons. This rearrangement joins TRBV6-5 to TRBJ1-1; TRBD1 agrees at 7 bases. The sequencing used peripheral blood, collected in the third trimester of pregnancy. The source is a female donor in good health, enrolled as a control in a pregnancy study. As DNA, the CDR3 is TGTGCCAGCAAAGGGGGCTGGGGCACTGAAGCTTTCTTT. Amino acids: CASKGGWGTEAFF.